Presented here are 19 T cell receptor beta chains from one specimen sequenced in a study of cytomegalovirus exposure and HLA in healthy donors. In the PCR, 60 Vbeta and 13 Jbeta primers were used. Profiling relied on immunoSEQ multiplex PCR, and the TCRdb table lists in-frame clones only, not all of them. The sample records 130,000 or so clones, roughly 89% being singletons. The sample was PBMCs. The receptors here all came from a woman aged 25 to 39 in good health and CMV-seronegative.

The rearrangement links TRBV25-1 to TRBJ2-5, with 9 positions matching TRBD2. The J call may be mistaken, given a closer DNA end match to TRBJ2-7. The CDR3 extends over 13 amino acids. The germline gives CDR1 MGHDK, CDR2 SYGVNS. CDR3 sequence reads: CASRTSGSYEQYF. The DNA for the CDR3 is TGTGCCAGCAGGACTAGCGGCTCCTACGAGCAGTACTTC.

Turning to this clone: One end of the junction fails to match germline, which may point to a read error. The rearrangement joins TRBV11-2 to TRBJ2-5; no clear D. CDR1 is SGHAT and CDR2 is FQNNGV in the germline V gene. The CDR3 spans 12 residues. CDR3 sequence: CASSLDRSPLDF. The CDR3 DNA reads as TGTGCCAGCAGCTTAGATCGGAGCCCGCTTGACTTC.

The chain joins TRBV4-3 to TRBJ2-5, with 9 nucleotides matching TRBD1. The J call may not be correct, given that the DNA end is closer to TRBJ2-7. The germline V gene has CDR1 LGHNA and CDR2 YSLEER. The CDR3 runs to 16 residues. The CDR3: CASSRGTGNSPYEQYF. The CDR3 DNA is TGCGCCAGCAGCCGAGGGACAGGGAACTCTCCTTACGAGCAGTACTTC.

The chain combines TRBV2 with TRBJ1-4; 7 bases fit TRBD1. V lost 5 bases, J lost 7 bases, and 7 bases stayed unmatched. Germline V gene sequence: CDR1 SNHLY, CDR2 FYNNEI. The CDR3 has 14 amino acids. The CDR3 DNA is TGTGCCAGCAGTCCTGACAGGGTGGTTGAAAAACTGTTTTTT. The encoded protein is CASSPDRVVEKLFF.

The rearrangement joins TRBV28 to TRBJ2-7; 11 bases are shared with TRBD2. This CDR3 contains 20 residues. Trimming took 6 bases from V and 1 from J; bases not matched to a gene: 20. Per the germline V gene, CDR1 is MDHEN and CDR2 is SYDVKM. CDR3 in DNA: TGTGCCAGCAGCTACAGACCGGGCCTAGCGGGAGGAGGGAGTTCCTACGAGCAGTACTTC. Its translation is CASSYRPGLAGGGSSYEQYF.

The chain employs TRBV9 and TRBJ2-5; D possibly corresponds to TRBD2 (7 bases). Trimming took off 0 bases at V and 5 bases at J, with 17 bases between the two ends. The CDR3 is made up of 16 amino acids. Germline V gene lookup returns CDR1 SGDLS and CDR2 YYNGEE. CDR3 DNA: TGTGCCAGCAGCGTAGGAGGATCCGGGGGGCTGGAGACCCAGTACTTC. Its protein product is CASSVGGSGGLETQYF. Variable domain in full (rest from reference TRBV9 and TRBJ2-5): DSGVTQTPKHLITATGQRVTLRCSPRSGDLSVYWYQQSLDQGLQFLIQYYNGEERAKGNILERFSAQQFPDLHSELNLSSLELGDSALYFCASSVGGSGGLETQYFGPGTRLLVL.

This clone has more than one count but fewer than ten. This sequence joins TRBV28 and TRBJ1-5, with TRBD1 as a possible D gene (5 bases). The CDR3 consists of 13 residues. V shed 5 bases and J shed 0 bases, with 5 bases lying between them. The V gene's germline CDR1 is MDHEN and CDR2 SYDVKM. Here the CDR3 reads CASSDSSNQPQHF. In DNA, the CDR3 is TGTGCCAGCAGTGACAGTAGCAATCAGCCCCAGCATTTT.

This clone was observed once. The genes are TRBV7-2 and TRBJ1-3; 8 positions agree with TRBD1. V lost 8 bases to trimming and J lost 3 bases; unmatched junction nucleotides: 9. The germline V gene has CDR1 SGHTA and CDR2 FQGNSA. There are 15 residues in the CDR3. In nucleotides, the CDR3 is TGTGCCAGCTCTAAACAGGGGGAAAATGGAAACACCATATATTTT. Amino acids: CASSKQGENGNTIYF. Drawing the rest from reference TRBV7-2 and TRBJ1-3, the complete variable domain is GAGVSQSPSNKVTEKGKDVELRCDPISGHTALYWYRQSLGQGLEFLIYFQGNSAPDKSGLPSDRFSAERTGGSVSTLTIQRTQQEDSAVYLCASSKQGENGNTIYFGEGSWLTVV.

For the CDR3, the DNA is TGCAGCGTTGAAGCGCAAGAGGGTAACTCCTATGGCTACACCTTC. Protein product: CSVEAQEGNSYGYTF. The chain joins TRBV29-1 to TRBJ1-2; D uncertain. The CDR3 is made up of 15 amino acids. The V and J ends lost 1 base and 4 bases respectively, with 16 bases between them. The V gene's germline CDR1 is SQVTM and CDR2 ANQGSEA.

The chain links TRBV2 to TRBJ2-7; 9 bases map to TRBD1. The V gene's germline CDR1 is SNHLY and CDR2 FYNNEI. The CDR3 runs 13 residues. V was clipped by 6 bases and J by 3 bases; unmatched bases: 3. The DNA for the CDR3 is TGTGCCAGCAGATGGACAGGGGTCTACGAGCAGTACTTC. Its translation: CASRWTGVYEQYF.

Only one count was recorded for this clone. The V gene is TRBV7-9, the J gene TRBJ1-2, with D perhaps TRBD1 (5 bases). The CDR3 runs 14 residues. The germline V and J ends were trimmed by 5 bases and 4 bases, with 14 bases remaining between them. Germline V lookup: CDR1 SEHNR, CDR2 FQNEAQ (reference sequence). As DNA, the CDR3 is TGTGCCAGCAGCCGACTTGACAGAATCTATGGCTACACCTTC. It encodes CASSRLDRIYGYTF.

The CDR3 nucleotides read TGTGCCAGCAGTTCACCGGGACTAGCGGGAGCTGCCGGGGAGCTGTTTTTT. Translating it yields CASSSPGLAGAAGELFF. This chain links TRBV28 with TRBJ2-2, with 14 nucleotides matching TRBD2. The CDR3 runs 17 residues. With 4 bases clipped from V and 6 bases from J, the junction kept 7 bases outside the gene matches. From germline, CDR1 is MDHEN and CDR2 SYDVKM.

V is TRBV10-2 and J is TRBJ1-1; 7 nucleotides match TRBD1. The CDR3 contains 16 residues. The V gene end was trimmed by 7 bases and the J gene end by 5 bases; junction bases not matched to a gene: 16. Germline V CDR1 and CDR2: WSHSY, SAAADI. CDR3 residues: CASKTTGAGGLTEAFF. CDR3 DNA sequence: TGCGCCAGCAAAACCACCGGGGCAGGGGGGTTGACTGAAGCTTTCTTT.

The rearrangement joins TRBV19 to TRBJ2-1; 12 bases map to TRBD1. The CDR3 is 15 residues long. Looked up from germline, CDR1 is LNHDA and CDR2 is SQIVND (reference sequence). The V and J ends lost 6 bases and 10 bases, in that order; junction bases with no gene match: 10. The CDR3 reads CASRSPGQGAREQFF. The CDR3 nucleotides are TGTGCCAGTAGATCCCCGGGACAGGGGGCGCGAGAGCAGTTCTTC.

This sequence joins TRBV5-8 and TRBJ1-2; D is perhaps TRBD1 (5 bases). Between the trimmed V and J ends, which lost 0 bases and 3 bases, there was a span of 15 bases. CDR3 length equals 16 residues. Germline V CDR1 and CDR2: SGHTS, YDEGEE. The CDR3 DNA follows: TGTGCCAGCAGCTTGGACCTCGGAGGGACGGACTATGGCTACACCTTC. Its translation is CASSLDLGGTDYGYTF.

The chain links TRBV7-2 to TRBJ2-5; TRBD2 agrees at 7 bases. The V segment lost 2 bases and the J segment 4 bases; nucleotides outside the gene matches: 4. Germline V gene lookup returns CDR1 SGHTA and CDR2 FQGNSA. The CDR3 is 14 residues long. The CDR3 protein is CASSLKVAGETQYF. The CDR3 bases are TGTGCCAGCAGCTTAAAGGTAGCGGGAGAGACCCAGTACTTC.

The rearrangement uses TRBV19 and TRBJ2-7; D might be TRBD1 (6 bases). CDR1 LNHDA and CDR2 SQIVND come from the germline V gene (reference sequence). V was clipped by 3 bases and J by 2 bases, with 11 bases between them. This CDR3 region has 14 residues. CDR3 coding DNA: TGTGCCAGTAGTATCGTACAGGGCACCTACGAGCAGTACTTC. It yields the protein CASSIVQGTYEQYF.

This clone was counted between two and nine times. The rearrangement joins TRBV5-6 to TRBJ2-1; 8 nucleotides line up with TRBD1. There are 16 residues in the CDR3. Per the germline V gene, CDR1 is SGHDT and CDR2 is YYEEEE. V was pared by 0 bases and J by 4 bases, with 6 bases of the junction left unmatched. The CDR3 loop is CASSLVRDRRYNEQFF. The DNA of the CDR3 is TGTGCCAGCAGCTTGGTCCGGGACAGGAGATACAATGAGCAGTTCTTC.

This chain connects TRBV19 to TRBJ2-7; 8 bases map to TRBD2. Germline V gene sequence: CDR1 LNHDA, CDR2 SQIVND (reference sequence). The CDR3 length is 14 residues. With 6 bases clipped from V and 4 bases from J, the junction kept 8 bases outside the gene matches. Written as DNA, the CDR3 is TGTGCCAGTAGCCGAATTAGCGGGACTTACGAGCAGTACTTC. Its translation: CASSRISGTYEQYF.